This TCR beta chain was captured in a study of blood T cell repertoires in COVID-19. Overall study: The United States, Italy and Spain were the sources of the acute and convalescent COVID-19 samples. PBMCs, B-cell-depleted T cells, or T cells provided the cDNA or gDNA that made up the material.

Original processing methods: Reference gene primer amplification gave nucleated cell count estimates. Some clones are missing from TCRdb's copy, which holds only in-frame ones; the method was immunoSEQ multiplex PCR. V, J and clone size reflect that table, while D and trimming were determined from the DNA. The table includes about 220,000 clones, just over 85% detected once. V dropped 3 bases and J dropped 2 bases, with 8 bases sitting between them. Germline loops: CDR1 SGHVS, CDR2 FQNEAQ. CDR3 size: 15 residues. The sequencing sample was made of peripheral blood. J is TRBJ1-6 and V is TRBV7-8, with D hard to call. The source of this sequence is a man aged 30 to 45 who had recovered from COVID-19. CDR3 sequence: CASSFRVTYNSPLHF. The CDR3 DNA reads TGTGCCAGCAGCTTCCGGGTTACCTATAATTCACCCCTCCACTTT.